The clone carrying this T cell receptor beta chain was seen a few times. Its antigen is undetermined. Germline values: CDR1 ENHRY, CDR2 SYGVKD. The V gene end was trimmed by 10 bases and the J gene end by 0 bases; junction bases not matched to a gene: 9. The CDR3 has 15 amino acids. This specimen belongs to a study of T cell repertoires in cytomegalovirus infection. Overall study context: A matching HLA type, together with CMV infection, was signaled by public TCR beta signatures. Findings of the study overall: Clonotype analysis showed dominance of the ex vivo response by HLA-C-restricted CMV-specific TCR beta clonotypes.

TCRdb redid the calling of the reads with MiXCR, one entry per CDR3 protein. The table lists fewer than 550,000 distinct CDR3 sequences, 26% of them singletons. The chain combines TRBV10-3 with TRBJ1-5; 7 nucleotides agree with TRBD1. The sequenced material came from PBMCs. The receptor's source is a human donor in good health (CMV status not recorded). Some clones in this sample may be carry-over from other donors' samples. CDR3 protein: CATATGTYSNQPQHF. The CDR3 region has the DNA TGTGCCACCGCGACAGGGACGTATAGCAATCAGCCCCAGCATTTT.